Below are 24 T cell receptor beta chains sequenced from a single sample in a study of blood T cells in healthy people across ages. PCR was performed a second time for about 6 to 12 cycles using a sample-barcoded 5' primer and a J-beta primer mix. One entry per CDR3 protein results from TCRdb running MiXCR on the 5' RACE reads. The table has 750,000 or so distinct CDR3 sequences, more than 20% seen once. This sample was also put to use in a study of T cells of mothers and their children.

The sample consisted of blood. These receptors came from a boy younger than 18 in good health.

A note on this clonotype: The junction does not match germline at one end; this may be a read error. This chain connects TRBV29-1 to TRBJ2-1, with a possible D match to TRBD1 (5 bases). This CDR3 is 11 amino acids long. Germline V gene data show CDR1 as SQVTM and CDR2 as ANQGSEA. Written as DNA, the CDR3 is TGCAGCGTAGAGAGTAGGGGATTTCCCCAATTC. This sequence encodes CSVESRGFPQF.

The rearrangement links TRBV6-5 to TRBJ2-1; 9 nucleotides agree with TRBD2. The germline V gene encodes CDR1 MNHEY and CDR2 SVGAGI. This CDR3 has 17 residues. Losses at the gene ends were 0 bases for V and 2 bases for J; bases not matched to a gene: 5. The CDR3 DNA reads as TGTGCCAGCAGTTACTCCCGACTAGCGGAGACCTACAATGAGCAGTTCTTC. Its protein product is CASSYSRLAETYNEQFF.

The chain combines TRBV7-9 with TRBJ2-1; the D gene is possibly TRBD2 (6 bases). The V gene lost 4 bases and the J gene lost 8 bases, with 24 bases spanning the gap. The CDR3 is 17 amino acids. The V gene's germline CDR1 is SEHNR and CDR2 FQNEAQ (reference sequence). In DNA, the CDR3 is TGTGCCAGCAGCTCAAACCTAAGGGAGGCTACAACGGATGAGCAGTTCTTC. It is translated as CASSSNLREATTDEQFF.

This clonotype was detected only a few times. The V and J genes are TRBV29-1 and TRBJ2-5, with a tentative D call TRBD2 (7 bases). Germline V gene data show CDR1 as SQVTM and CDR2 as ANQGSEA. Trimming removed 5 bases at V and 5 bases at J, with 12 bases between. The length of the CDR3 is 12 residues. The CDR3 is CSVWGGPETQYF. DNA for the CDR3: TGCAGCGTTTGGGGGGGGCCGGAGACCCAGTACTTC. The whole variable domain, filled in from reference TRBV29-1 and TRBJ2-5, reads SAVISQKPSRDICQRGTSLTIQCQVDSQVTMMFWYRQQPGQSLTLIATANQGSEATYESGFVIDKFPISRPNLTFSTLTVSNMSPEDSSIYLCSVWGGPETQYFGPGTRLLVL.

This sequence joins TRBV5-1 and TRBJ1-5, with 7 bases that match TRBD1. This CDR3 is built from 14 residues. V lost 0 bases and J lost 7; bases outside the gene matches: 4. CDR1 and CDR2 (germline): SGHRS, YFSETQ. The CDR3 DNA sequence: TGCGCCAGCAGCTTGGAGGCAGGGGGGCAGCCCCAGCATTTT. Its protein is CASSLEAGGQPQHF.

This clonotype was counted between two and nine times. The CDR3 sequence is CASSLDWTGGDEQYF. In DNA, the CDR3 is TGCGCCAGCAGCTTGGATTGGACAGGGGGCGACGAGCAGTACTTC. The rearrangement joins TRBV5-1 to TRBJ2-7, with 11 bases identical to TRBD1. This CDR3 region has 15 residues. The trim removed 0 bases at V and 5 bases at J, leaving 4 bases unmatched. CDR1 is SGHRS and CDR2 is YFSETQ in the germline V gene.

The chain uses TRBV9 and TRBJ2-3, with D perhaps TRBD1 (5 bases). Looked up from germline, CDR1 is SGDLS and CDR2 is YYNGEE. The CDR3 sequence is 15 residues long. V was shortened by 0 bases and J by 2 bases, with 10 bases between the two germline ends. The CDR3 spells CASSVEGDYTDTQYF. DNA for the CDR3: TGTGCCAGCAGCGTAGAAGGGGATTACACAGATACGCAGTATTTT.

This CDR3 reads CASSQKETGLNYGYTF. Here the CDR3 DNA reads TGTGCCAGCAGCCAGAAAGAGACAGGGCTCAACTATGGCTACACCTTC. This sequence joins TRBV14 and TRBJ1-2, with 7 bases aligning to TRBD1. CDR3 length equals 16 residues. Germline values: CDR1 SGHDN, CDR2 FVKESK. V shed 3 bases, J shed 2 bases, and the junction held 9 bases outside the gene matches.

The rearrangement uses TRBV12-3 or TRBV12-4 and TRBJ2-5; TRBD2 agrees at 9 bases. Losses at the gene ends were 9 bases for V and 0 bases for J; bases not matched to a gene: 2. The CDR3 runs to 13 residues. The CDR3 loop reads CASVAGDQETQYF. The CDR3 bases are TGTGCCAGTGTAGCGGGAGACCAAGAGACCCAGTACTTC.

This clonotype occurred a few times. V and J are TRBV3-1 and TRBJ2-7, with no clear D. Germline CDR1 and CDR2: LGHDT and YNNKEL (reference sequence). The CDR3 has 13 amino acids. The V gene lost 3 bases and the J gene lost 4 bases, with 10 bases spanning the gap. The CDR3 loop reads CASSQGWDYEQYF. The CDR3 DNA sequence: TGTGCCAGCAGCCAGGGGTGGGATTACGAGCAGTACTTC.

This clonotype was observed a few times. This chain uses TRBV7-8 with TRBJ1-5, with a weak D call TRBD1 (5 bases). Per the germline V gene, CDR1 is SGHVS and CDR2 is FQNEAQ. Between the trimmed V and J ends, which lost 1 base and 2 bases, there was a span of 9 bases. The CDR3 extends over 15 amino acids. The CDR3 DNA reads as TGTGCCAGCAGCTTAGAGGGGTCGCGCAATCAGCCCCAGCATTTT. This encodes CASSLEGSRNQPQHF.

This clonotype showed up just a few times. The rearrangement joins TRBV6-5 to TRBJ2-5, with 8 nucleotides matching TRBD1. The tail of the sequence fits TRBJ2-7 better, so the J call may be wrong. The CDR3 contains 16 residues. The germline V gene has CDR1 MNHEY and CDR2 SVGAGI. The CDR3 DNA reads TGTGCCAGCAGTTACTCGAGGGACAGGCCTTCCTACGAGCAGTACTTC. Translating it yields CASSYSRDRPSYEQYF.

This chain uses TRBV7-8 with TRBJ2-1; 7 bases align to TRBD1. The V segment lost 5 bases and the J segment 7 bases; nucleotides outside the gene matches: 5. Per germline, CDR1 SGHVS and CDR2 FQNEAQ. The CDR3 runs 13 residues. This chain's CDR3 is CASSETGYNEQFF. The CDR3 DNA reads TGTGCCAGCAGCGAGACAGGGTATAATGAGCAGTTCTTC. Using reference TRBV7-8 and TRBJ2-1 for the parts outside the CDR3, the full variable domain is GAGVSQSPRYKVAKRGQDVALRCDPISGHVSLFWYQQALGQGPEFLTYFQNEAQLDKSGLPSDRFFAERPEGSVSTLKIQRTQQEDSAVYLCASSETGYNEQFFGPGTRLTVL.

This clonotype was counted between two and nine times. The chain has TRBV28 and TRBJ2-4, with 7 bases identical to TRBD2. The J segment lost 7 bases and the V segment lost 5 bases, leaving 11 bases of the junction unmatched. The germline V gene has CDR1 MDHEN and CDR2 SYDVKM. The CDR3 is made up of 15 amino acids. The CDR3 region is CASSPTRGSGNIQYF. The DNA for the CDR3 is TGTGCCAGCAGTCCCACCCGCGGGAGTGGTAACATTCAGTACTTC.

This clonotype occurred a few times. The chain couples TRBV6-1 to TRBJ2-7; 11 bases agree with TRBD1. From germline, CDR1 is MNHNS and CDR2 SASEGT. The V gene end was trimmed by 7 bases and the J gene end by 0 bases; junction bases not matched to a gene: 17. The CDR3 runs 19 residues. CDR3 DNA sequence: TGTGCCAGCAATGGTTACCGGGACAGGGGGGCCCTAACCTCCTACGAGCAGTACTTC. Protein: CASNGYRDRGALTSYEQYF.

This chain uses TRBV12-3 or TRBV12-4 with TRBJ2-7; 7 bases match TRBD1. The CDR3 contains 15 residues. V shed 2 bases, J shed 5 bases, and the junction held 9 bases outside the gene matches. This CDR3 reads CASSLWSGTENEQYF. CDR3 DNA sequence: TGTGCCAGCAGTTTATGGTCCGGGACAGAGAACGAGCAGTACTTC.

On this clonotype: Here the CDR3 omits its conserved ending phenylalanine or tryptophan, so a read error is the likely source. The chain carries TRBV3-1 and TRBJ2-1, with TRBD1 matching 7 bases. The DNA matches TRBJ2-5 better at its end, which makes the J call doubtful. The CDR3 length is 15 residues. CDR1 is LGHDT, CDR2 YNNKEL, per germline (reference sequence). CDR3 DNA sequence: TGTGCCAGCAGTCCTTACCGACAGGGCCAAGAGACCCAGTACTAC. This translates into CASSPYRQGQETQYY.

In its sample, this clonotype was seen a few times. The chain employs TRBV7-3 and TRBJ2-7; D possibly corresponds to TRBD2 (5 bases). The ends were cut back, 0 bases at V and 4 bases at J, with 13 bases in the middle. Germline CDR1 SGHTA, CDR2 FQGTGA. The CDR3 has 15 amino acids. The CDR3 is CASSLTEAETYEQYF. The CDR3 DNA follows: TGTGCCAGCAGCTTAACGGAGGCGGAGACTTACGAGCAGTACTTC.

This clonotype was observed a few times. The V gene is TRBV27, the J gene TRBJ2-7; D is undetermined. Germline-derived CDR1 and CDR2 are MNHEY and SMNVEV (reference sequence). The V gene lost 6 bases and the J gene lost 4 bases, with 16 bases spanning the gap. The length of the CDR3 is 14 residues. The DNA of the CDR3 is TGTGCCAGCAGCTCCAACAATAACGAGTACGAGCAGTACTTC. It specifies CASSSNNNEYEQYF.

The V call is TRBV2, the J call TRBJ2-1, with TRBD1 matching over 8 bases. Germline V lookup: CDR1 SNHLY, CDR2 FYNNEI. With 6 bases clipped from V and 15 bases from J, the junction kept 4 bases outside the gene matches. This CDR3 has 10 residues. The CDR3 loop reads CASRRTGRFF. The CDR3 DNA follows: TGTGCCAGCAGACGGACAGGGCGGTTCTTC.

Of note for this clonotype: One end of the junction fails to match germline, which may point to a read error. The V call is TRBV11-2, the J call TRBJ2-3; TRBD2 aligns across 14 bases. This CDR3 has 12 amino acids. Germline V gives CDR1 SGHAT, CDR2 FQNNGV. CDR3: CASSLGLAGAGF. The CDR3 coding sequence is TGTGCCAGCAGCCTGGGACTAGCGGGGGCGGGGTTT.

This chain joins TRBV10-3 and TRBJ1-5; D unresolved. This CDR3 comprises 14 residues. Germline V gives CDR1 ENHRY, CDR2 SYGVKD. With 0 bases removed from V and 6 bases from J, the gap between germline ends came to 9 bases. The CDR3 DNA is TGTGCCATCAGTGAGTCGGACCTGGGTCAGCCCCAGCATTTT. Translated: CAISESDLGQPQHF.

The sample holds a few counts of this clonotype. The chain joins TRBV13 to TRBJ1-5; D is uncertain. CDR3 size: 16 residues. V gave up 0 bases and J gave up 1 base, with 10 bases separating them. The germline V gene has CDR1 PRHDT and CDR2 FYEKMQ (reference sequence). The CDR3 sequence is CASSLGTGRSNQPQHF. As DNA, the CDR3 is TGTGCCAGCAGCTTAGGGACGGGGAGAAGCAATCAGCCCCAGCATTTT.

On this clonotype: Sequence at one end of the junction differs from germline and may be a read error. This chain links TRBV10-3 with TRBJ2-3; D not certain. This CDR3 has 13 residues. The germline gives CDR1 ENHRY, CDR2 SYGVKD. The chain's CDR3 is CAISESTTDTQYF. The CDR3, as DNA: TGTGCCATCAGCGAGTCGACAACAGATACGCAGTATTTT.